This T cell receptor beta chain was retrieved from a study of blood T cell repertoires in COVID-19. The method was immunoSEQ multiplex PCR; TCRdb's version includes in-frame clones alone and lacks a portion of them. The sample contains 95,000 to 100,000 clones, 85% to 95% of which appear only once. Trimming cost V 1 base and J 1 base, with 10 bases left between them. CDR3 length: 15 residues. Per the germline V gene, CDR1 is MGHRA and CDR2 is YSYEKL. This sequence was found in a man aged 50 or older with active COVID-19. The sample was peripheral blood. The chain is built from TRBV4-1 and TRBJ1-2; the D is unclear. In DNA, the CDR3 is TGCGCCAGCAGCCAAGCGTACGGGTTTAACTATGGCTACACCTTC. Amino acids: CASSQAYGFNYGYTF.